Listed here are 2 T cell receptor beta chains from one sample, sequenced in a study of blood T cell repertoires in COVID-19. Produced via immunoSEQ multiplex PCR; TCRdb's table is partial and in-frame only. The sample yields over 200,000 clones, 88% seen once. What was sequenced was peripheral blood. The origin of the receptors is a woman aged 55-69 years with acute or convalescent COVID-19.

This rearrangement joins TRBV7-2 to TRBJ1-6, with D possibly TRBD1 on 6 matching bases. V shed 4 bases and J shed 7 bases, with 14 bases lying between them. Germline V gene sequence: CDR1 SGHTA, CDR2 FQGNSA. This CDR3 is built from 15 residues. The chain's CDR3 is CASSSQPGTNSPLHF. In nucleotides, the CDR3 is TGTGCCAGCAGCTCACAACCAGGGACAAATTCACCCCTCCACTTT.

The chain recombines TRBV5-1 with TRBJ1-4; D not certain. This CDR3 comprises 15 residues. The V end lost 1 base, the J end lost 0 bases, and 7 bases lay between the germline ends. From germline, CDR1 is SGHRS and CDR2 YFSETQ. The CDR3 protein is CASSLNSATNEKLFF. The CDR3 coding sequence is TGCGCCAGCAGCTTGAATTCAGCAACTAATGAAAAACTGTTTTTT.